This T cell receptor beta chain was sequenced for a study of human thymus T cells. Method: immunoSEQ multiplex PCR; TCRdb's copy keeps in-frame clones and lacks some. This table has some 72,000 clones, just over 95% appearing once. Germline values: CDR1 SGHDT, CDR2 YYEEEE. Trimming shortened V by 4 bases and J by 5 bases, and 21 bases separated the two germline ends. This CDR3 is built from 16 residues. Resections removed during corrective heart surgery provided the thymus tissue used. This sequence was found in a boy in the first two years of life with a congenital heart defect but otherwise immunologically healthy. Specimen: thymus tissue. The chain recombines TRBV5-6 with TRBJ2-5, with D possibly being TRBD2 (6 bases). The CDR3 nucleotides read TGTGCCAGCAGCCCTAGGCGGGGCCCGAGAGTGGAGACCCAGTACTTC. Protein: CASSPRRGPRVETQYF.